This T cell receptor beta chain was documented in a study of regulatory T cells in long-lasting Graves disease (dated by TCRdb to 2020 to 2022). Study-level background: In the newly diagnosed Graves' disease group, patients had been taking antithyroid drugs for less than 3 months. Persistent Graves' disease patients were compared with newly diagnosed Graves' disease patients by peripheral blood TCR sequencing and RNA sequencing. TCR sequencing covered 13 persistent and some 20 newly diagnosed Graves' disease patients, about 35 samples in total. The study was conducted in China and was registered as a clinical trial. Overall results and qualifications from the work: Patients with persistent disease shared more public clonotypes (about 2,700) than newly diagnosed patients did (966). The authors noted that the small sample size was a limitation that may lower accuracy. Peripheral blood alone was examined, since thyroid tissue, which constituted the primary lesion, could not be accessed. Persistent disease showed preferential use of TRBV28, TRBJ1-2 and TRBJ2-5, whereas newly diagnosed disease favored TRBV20-1 and TRBJ2-1. Only the TCR beta chain was sequenced and analyzed. Compared with newly diagnosed patients, patients with persistent Graves' disease had lower TCR Shannon entropy and fewer highly expanded clones, which suggests clonal expansion.

As regards this clonotype: What this receptor recognizes is not known. A much larger clone lies a single base off, so this may be a read error.

The library was built by means of multiplex PCR. Sequenced using an Illumina HiSeq 4000. iRepertoire HTBI primers and Arm-PCR amplification of CDR3 regions were used to construct TCR beta libraries. Before sequencing, the PCR products went through gel purification. As for how the authors treated the data: Gene usage analysis of CDR3 amino acid clonotypes used the approximately 62 TRBV and fewer than 15 TRBJ segments found across samples. COPE and FqMerger were used to merge filtered high-quality paired reads into contigs. Contigs were aligned with BLAST to IMGT TRBV, TRBD and TRBJ reference genes, and CDR3 was defined per IMGT. Highly expanded clones were defined as clonotypes with a frequency above 0.1%. Repertoire diversity was measured by Shannon entropy, and V-J evenness by the Gini coefficient. A clonotype found in more than one individual was treated as public. Clones were called with MiXCR by TCRdb after fastp trimmed the public reads at Q25, and only in-frame beta chains were retained. For every CDR3 protein sequence, its rows merge into one entry that carries the most common genes and DNA. The V and J calls follow TCRdb's processing rather than the paper's. The sample records roughly 520,000 distinct CDR3 sequences, 12% of which are singletons. The top ten clones comprise over 7% of the sample.

The time point label corresponds to: newly diagnosed GD, antithyroid drugs for less than 3 months. RNA was extracted from PBMCs in TRIzol for both TCR sequencing and RNA sequencing. The diagnosis of Graves' disease was made according to American Thyroid Association guidelines. Patients for the study were recruited at an endocrinology department in Xi'an, China. From each patient, about 9 milliliters of peripheral blood was collected into an EDTA anticoagulant tube. Ficoll Paque Plus density gradient separation was used to isolate PBMCs, and no further T cell sorting was performed. RNA quality was checked with an Agilent 2100 Bioanalyzer and agarose gel, and concentration with a NanoDrop 2000. The CDR3 covers 15 residues, taking in both the cysteine and the phenylalanine. Left in the record is the CDR3 DNA by itself, 45 bases read in frame from the first base. CDR1 and CDR2 (SGHAT, FQNNGV) derive from the germline V gene.

These same data were also listed under a study on T cells in Graves' hyperthyroidism and ophthalmopathy. The second study's authors report: Graves' hyperthyroidism was defined as stable when no progression to ophthalmopathy occurred over 18 months of follow-up. Hyperthyroidism patients were newly diagnosed, with disease duration under 2 months, and aged 18 to 65 years. Any patient with an uncontrolled infection, another autoimmune disease, pregnancy or lactation was excluded. Diagnoses were based on clinical symptoms, serum thyroxine and TRAb, thyroid ultrasound and orbital computed tomography. A first-round RT-PCR of the TCR CDR3 used the HTBI primer set with the Qiagen OneStep RT-PCR kit. Most expanded thyroid clonotypes (frequency above 0.001) were also detected in blood, suggesting blood repertoires may reflect thyroid immune responses. A 13 V-J signature model separated ophthalmopathy from stable hyperthyroidism, with approximately 86% sensitivity and roughly 84% specificity in cross-validation and 80%/75% in testing. In validation, the model predicted progression to ophthalmopathy a median of about 6 months before onset, with roughly 70% sensitivity and about 72% specificity. To identify TCR V-J signatures that set the groups apart, the researchers used a discovery cohort of 95 to 100 patients, made up of under 50 with Graves' ophthalmopathy and about 60 with stable Graves' hyperthyroidism. Whether ophthalmopathy could be predicted prospectively was tested in an independent validation cohort made up of under 20 hyperthyroidism patients plus 17 patients who later progressed to ophthalmopathy. The 90 to 100 discovery patients were randomly split 7:3 into training and test sets. The study also compared thyroid tissue and blood T-cell repertoires from a handful of Graves' hyperthyroidism patients. After sampling, hyperthyroidism patients received methimazole starting at 30 mg daily, and ophthalmopathy patients received high-dose intravenous methylprednisolone. The libraries were constructed in a second round of multiplex PCR and then size-selected and purified. Sequencing of the libraries was done on an Illumina HiSeq2000 using paired-end 100 bp reads. SOAPnuke was used to process the raw data, with reads discarded if the reads contained adapters or uncalled bases, had a mean Phred below 15, or lacked an exact constant-primer or identifier match. High-quality paired reads were merged using COPE v1.2.5, and each unique nucleotide sequence was defined as a clonotype. Clonotypes were aligned to IMGT TRBV, TRBD and TRBJ reference segments using MiTCR v1.1. Only V-J combinations with frequency above 0.0001, covering about 99% of repertoires, were analysed. A TCS score was defined as the ratio between F50 (clonal expansion) and ExV (chaos), using BLOSUM62-based TCRdist between CDR3 peptides within each V-J. Welch's t-statistics and random forest reduced around 550 V-J features to 13, which were used in a naive Bayes classifier (R e1071). No statistical method was used to set the sample size in advance, and investigators knew the group allocation. The paper reports TCR Vbeta CDR3 sequencing of over 120 peripheral blood samples: some 44 ophthalmopathy, over 70 hyperthyroidism and around 17 progressor patients.

The rearranged segments are TRBV11-2 and TRBJ1-1; 6 matching bases give a weak D call of TRBD1. The TCR sequence derives from a woman younger than 45 with Graves disease. Donor details come from another sample of the same person, matched by shared clones. Source: peripheral blood mononuclear cells (PBMCs), taken at new diagnosis, from a patient treated with antithyroid drugs. This receptor has the CDR3 CASSSQQGAGTEACF. DNA sequence: TGTGCCAGCAGCTCCCAACAGGGTGCGGGCACTGAAGCTTGCTTT.